This paragraph reports one T cell receptor (beta chain). This record comes from a study of shared clonotypes between healthy human individuals. Naive CD8 isolation took CD45RO-negative cells positively selected for CCR7 and excluded terminally differentiated effector memory CD45RA+ cells. The CDR3 runs 13 residues. V was clipped by 6 bases and J by 1 base; unmatched bases: 1. The germline V gene encodes CDR1 ENHRY and CDR2 SYGVKD. Method: immunoSEQ multiplex PCR; TCRdb's copy keeps in-frame clones and lacks some. The sample gives roughly 2,000,000 clones, about 95% of which show up once; 0.9% to 1.5% is in the top ten.

What was sequenced was naive CD8+ T cells sorted from blood. The receptor comes from a man aged 18 to 35 in good health. The gene calls are TRBV10-3 and TRBJ1-1; TRBD1 aligns across 8 bases. The CDR3 sequence: CAIRDRENTEAFF. Written as DNA, the CDR3 is TGTGCCATCAGGGACAGGGAGAACACTGAAGCTTTCTTT.